This T cell receptor (beta chain) is from a study of blood T cell repertoires in COVID-19. Study in general: Acute-phase and convalescent COVID-19 samples originated in the United States, Italy and Spain. In each case, the material was cDNA or gDNA derived from T cells, B-cell-depleted T cells, or PBMCs.

V shed 0 bases and J 4 bases; nucleotides not matched to a gene: 1. Germline V lookup: CDR1 LGHNA, CDR2 YNFKEQ. The CDR3 is 15 amino acids. Authors' data handling: Estimation of nucleated cell counts was performed using reference gene primer amplification. Assay used: immunoSEQ multiplex PCR; TCRdb lists only in-frame clones, some missing. For V, J and clone size, that table is used; D and trimming come from the DNA. The table records approximately 90,000 clones, around 84% of them present only once. Specimen: peripheral blood. The receptor was isolated from a man in his fifties or sixties with acute or convalescent COVID-19. The chain carries TRBV4-2 and TRBJ2-5, with 11 bases aligning to TRBD2. The CDR3 protein is CASSQDSGGAETQYF. The CDR3 DNA is TGTGCCAGCAGCCAAGATAGCGGGGGGGCAGAGACCCAGTACTTC.